One sample yielded the 2 T cell receptor beta chains listed below, sequenced in a study of blood T cell repertoires in COVID-19. Only in-frame clones appear in the TCRdb table, and some are missing; sequencing was by immunoSEQ multiplex PCR. The table records around 290,000 clones, more than 75% of them present only once. Sequencing was performed on peripheral blood. The receptors derive from a woman aged 50 to 60 who had recovered from COVID-19.

J is TRBJ1-5 and V is TRBV6-5; D not certain. Trimming shortened V by 0 bases and J by 8 bases, and 14 bases separated the two germline ends. The CDR3 is 15 residues long. CDR1 MNHEY and CDR2 SVGAGI come from the germline V gene. CDR3 DNA sequence: TGTGCCAGCAGTTACTCGAGCGGCGGGAGGGAGCCCCAGCATTTT. Encoded protein: CASSYSSGGREPQHF.

The chain combines TRBV3-1 (or the pseudogene TRBV3-2) with TRBJ2-3, with TRBD2 identical over 10 bases. The CDR3 contains 16 residues. Germline V gene lookup returns CDR1 LGHDT and CDR2 YNNKEL (reference sequence). The V gene end was trimmed by 3 bases and the J gene end by 1 base; junction bases not matched to a gene: 4. The CDR3 sequence: CASSHLLAGRTDTQYF. Here the CDR3 DNA reads TGTGCCAGCAGCCACCTACTAGCGGGACGCACAGATACGCAGTATTTT.